This TCR beta chain derives from a study of blood T cell repertoires in COVID-19. Overall study: Donors in the United States, Italy and Spain gave samples during acute or convalescent COVID-19.

The trim removed 5 bases at V and 7 bases at J, leaving 4 bases unmatched. This CDR3 has 15 residues. The V gene's germline CDR1 is SEHNR and CDR2 FQNEAQ (reference sequence). Per the original data handling: Scientists estimated how many nucleated cells there were by amplifying reference gene primers. Libraries were prepared by immunoSEQ multiplex PCR; TCRdb keeps only in-frame clonotypes and omits some of them. That table furnishes V, J and clone size, whereas the DNA furnished D and trimming. Among 68,000 or so clones listed, around 91% were seen once. The sequencing input was peripheral blood. The clonotype comes from a man aged 45-65 years with acute or convalescent COVID-19. The chain links TRBV7-9 to TRBJ2-1; 14 bases are a match to TRBD2. The CDR3 spells CASSTRLAGGNEQFF. The CDR3 coding sequence is TGTGCCAGCAGCACCCGACTAGCGGGAGGGAATGAGCAGTTCTTC.